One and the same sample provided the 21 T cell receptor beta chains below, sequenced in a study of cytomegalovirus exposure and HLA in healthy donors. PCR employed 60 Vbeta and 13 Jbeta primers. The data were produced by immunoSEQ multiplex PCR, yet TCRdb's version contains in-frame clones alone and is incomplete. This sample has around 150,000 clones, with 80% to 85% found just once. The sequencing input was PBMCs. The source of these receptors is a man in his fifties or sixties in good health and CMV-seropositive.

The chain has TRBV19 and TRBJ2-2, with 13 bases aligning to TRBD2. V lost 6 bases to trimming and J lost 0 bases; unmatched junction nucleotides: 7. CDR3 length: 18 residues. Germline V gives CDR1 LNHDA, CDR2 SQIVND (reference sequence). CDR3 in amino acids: CASSPGLAGVSNTGELFF. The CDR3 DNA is TGTGCCAGTAGCCCAGGACTAGCGGGAGTCTCGAACACCGGGGAGCTGTTTTTT. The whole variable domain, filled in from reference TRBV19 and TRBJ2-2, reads DGGITQSPKYLFRKEGQNVTLSCEQNLNHDAMYWYRQDPGQGLRLIYYSQIVNDFQKGDIAEGYSVSREKKESFPLTVTSAQKNPTAFYLCASSPGLAGVSNTGELFFGEGSRLTVL.

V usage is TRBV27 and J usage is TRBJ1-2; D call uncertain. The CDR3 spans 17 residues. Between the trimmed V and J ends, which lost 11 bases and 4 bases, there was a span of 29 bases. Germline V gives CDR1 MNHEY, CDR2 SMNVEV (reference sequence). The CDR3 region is CAGTSLQDSPDPYGYTF. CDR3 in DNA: TGTGCCGGCACCTCACTCCAAGACTCTCCGGATCCCTATGGCTACACCTTC.

In nucleotides, the CDR3 is TGCGCCAGCAGTGAGTCGTTATTACAGTTCAAAAACATTCAGTACTTC. Protein sequence: CASSESLLQFKNIQYF. The rearrangement joins TRBV10-2 to TRBJ2-4; no clear D gene. The CDR3 has 16 residues. The germline V and J ends were trimmed by 0 bases and 3 bases, with 12 bases remaining between them. CDR1 is WSHSY and CDR2 is SAAADI in the germline V gene.

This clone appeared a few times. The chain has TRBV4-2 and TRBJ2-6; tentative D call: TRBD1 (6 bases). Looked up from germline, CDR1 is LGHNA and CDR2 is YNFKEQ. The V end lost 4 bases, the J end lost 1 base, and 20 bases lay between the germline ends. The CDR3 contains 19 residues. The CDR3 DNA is TGTGCCAGCAGCCCGCCTCCCGGCAGGGGCAGTTCTGGGGCCAACGTCCTGACTTTC. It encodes CASSPPPGRGSSGANVLTF.

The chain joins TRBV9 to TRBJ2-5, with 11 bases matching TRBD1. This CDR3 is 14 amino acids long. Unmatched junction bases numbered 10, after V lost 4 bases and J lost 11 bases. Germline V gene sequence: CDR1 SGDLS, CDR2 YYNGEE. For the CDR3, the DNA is TGTGCCAGCAGCCCGGGACAGGGGGACAGGGAGCAGTACTTC. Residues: CASSPGQGDREQYF.

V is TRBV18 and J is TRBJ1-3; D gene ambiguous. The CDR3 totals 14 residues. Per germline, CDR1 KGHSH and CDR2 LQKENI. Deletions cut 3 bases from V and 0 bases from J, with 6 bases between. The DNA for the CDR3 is TGTGCCAGCTCACCGGTAGACTCTGGAAACACCATATATTTT. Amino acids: CASSPVDSGNTIYF. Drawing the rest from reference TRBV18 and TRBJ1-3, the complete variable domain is NAGVMQNPRHLVRRRGQEARLRCSPMKGHSHVYWYRQLPEEGLKFMVYLQKENIIDESGMPKERFSAEFPKEGPSILRIQQVVRGDSAAYFCASSPVDSGNTIYFGEGSWLTVV.

CDR3 DNA sequence: TGTGCCAGCAGCTCTGGACAGGGGGAATCACCCCTCCACTTT. Its protein is CASSSGQGESPLHF. V and J are TRBV7-9 and TRBJ1-6, with 10 bases identical to TRBD1. The CDR3 sequence is 14 residues long. The germline CDR1 and CDR2 sequences are SEHNR and FQNEAQ (reference sequence). Germline trimming cut 4 bases from V and 10 bases from J; bases unmatched to any gene: 4.

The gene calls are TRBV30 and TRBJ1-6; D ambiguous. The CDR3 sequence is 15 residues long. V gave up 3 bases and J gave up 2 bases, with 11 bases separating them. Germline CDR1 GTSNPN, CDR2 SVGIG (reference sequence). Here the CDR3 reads CAWSAGFAYNSPLHF. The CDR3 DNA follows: TGTGCCTGGAGCGCGGGGTTCGCCTATAATTCACCCCTCCACTTT.

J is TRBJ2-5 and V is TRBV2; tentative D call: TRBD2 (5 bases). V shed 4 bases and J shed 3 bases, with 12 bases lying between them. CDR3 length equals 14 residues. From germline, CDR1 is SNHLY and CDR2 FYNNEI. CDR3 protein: CASSAWTEKETQYF. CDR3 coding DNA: TGTGCCAGCAGTGCCTGGACTGAGAAAGAGACCCAGTACTTC.

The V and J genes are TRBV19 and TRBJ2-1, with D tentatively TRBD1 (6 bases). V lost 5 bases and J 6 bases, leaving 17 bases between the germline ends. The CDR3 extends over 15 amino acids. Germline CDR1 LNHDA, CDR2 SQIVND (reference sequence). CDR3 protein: CASSPNFGGLNEQFF. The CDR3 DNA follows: TGTGCCAGTAGTCCCAATTTTGGGGGCCTCAATGAGCAGTTCTTC.

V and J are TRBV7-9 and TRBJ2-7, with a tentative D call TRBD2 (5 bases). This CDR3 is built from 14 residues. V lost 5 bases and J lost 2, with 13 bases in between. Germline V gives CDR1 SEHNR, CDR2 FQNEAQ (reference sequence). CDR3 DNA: TGTGCCAGCAGCCCACTAGTATCCCCCTACGAGCAGTACTTC. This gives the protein CASSPLVSPYEQYF.

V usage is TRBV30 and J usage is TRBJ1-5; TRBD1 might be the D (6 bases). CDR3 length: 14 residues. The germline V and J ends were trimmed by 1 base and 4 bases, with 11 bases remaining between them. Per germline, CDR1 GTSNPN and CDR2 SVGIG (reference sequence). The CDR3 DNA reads TGTGCCTGGAGTGCCGGGACAATGAATCAGCCCCAGCATTTT. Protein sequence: CAWSAGTMNQPQHF. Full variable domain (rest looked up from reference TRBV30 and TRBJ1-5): SQTIHQWPATLVQPVGSPLSLECTVEGTSNPNLYWYRQAAGRGLQLLFYSVGIGQISSEVPQNLSASRPQDRQFILSSKKLLLSDSGFYLCAWSAGTMNQPQHFGDGTRLSIL.

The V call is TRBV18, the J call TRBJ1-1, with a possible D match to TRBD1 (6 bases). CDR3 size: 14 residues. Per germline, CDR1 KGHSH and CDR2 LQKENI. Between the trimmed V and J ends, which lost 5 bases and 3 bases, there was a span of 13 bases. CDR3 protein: CASSEGQTYTEAFF. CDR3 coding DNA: TGTGCCAGCTCAGAAGGACAGACTTACACTGAAGCTTTCTTT.

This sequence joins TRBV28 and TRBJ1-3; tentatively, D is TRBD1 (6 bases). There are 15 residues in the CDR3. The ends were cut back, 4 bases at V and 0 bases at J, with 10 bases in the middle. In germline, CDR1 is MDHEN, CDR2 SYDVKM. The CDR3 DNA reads TGTGCCAGCAGTTCCCAGGGGAGCTCTGGAAACACCATATATTTT. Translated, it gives CASSSQGSSGNTIYF. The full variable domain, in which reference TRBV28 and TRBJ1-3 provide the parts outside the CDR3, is DVKVTQSSRYLVKRTGEKVFLECVQDMDHENMFWYRQDPGLGLRLIYFSYDVKMKEKGDIPEGYSVSREKKERFSLILESASTNQTSMYLCASSSQGSSGNTIYFGEGSWLTVV.

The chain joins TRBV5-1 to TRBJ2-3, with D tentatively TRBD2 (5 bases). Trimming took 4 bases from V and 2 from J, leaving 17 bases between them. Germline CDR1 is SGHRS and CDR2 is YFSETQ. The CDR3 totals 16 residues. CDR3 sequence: CASSRGSSPLTDTQYF. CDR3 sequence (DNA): TGCGCCAGCAGCCGCGGGTCGAGTCCCCTCACAGATACGCAGTATTTT.

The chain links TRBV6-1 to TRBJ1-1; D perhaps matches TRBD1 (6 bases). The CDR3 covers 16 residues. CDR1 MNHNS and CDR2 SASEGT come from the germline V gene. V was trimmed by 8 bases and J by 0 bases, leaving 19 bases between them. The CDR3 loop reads CASGEDRPFMNTEAFF. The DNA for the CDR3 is TGTGCCAGCGGAGAAGACAGGCCCTTTATGAACACTGAAGCTTTCTTT.

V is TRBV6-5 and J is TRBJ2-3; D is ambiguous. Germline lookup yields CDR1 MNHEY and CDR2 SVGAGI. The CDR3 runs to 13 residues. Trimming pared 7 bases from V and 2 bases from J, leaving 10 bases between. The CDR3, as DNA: TGTGCCAGCATTGGAGCGTCCACAGATACGCAGTATTTT. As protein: CASIGASTDTQYF.

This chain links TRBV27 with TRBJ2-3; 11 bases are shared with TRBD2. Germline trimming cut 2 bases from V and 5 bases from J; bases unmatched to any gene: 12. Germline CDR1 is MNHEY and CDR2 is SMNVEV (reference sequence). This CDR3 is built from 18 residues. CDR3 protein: CASSLDGVSGGAVDTQYF. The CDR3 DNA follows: TGTGCCAGCAGTTTAGACGGCGTTAGCGGGGGGGCTGTAGATACGCAGTATTTT.

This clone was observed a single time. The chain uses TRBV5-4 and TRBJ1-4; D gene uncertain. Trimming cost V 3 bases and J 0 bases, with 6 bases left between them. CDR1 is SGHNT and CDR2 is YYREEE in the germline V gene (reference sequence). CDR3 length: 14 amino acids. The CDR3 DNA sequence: TGTGCCAGCAGCTACAGCCCAACTAATGAAAAACTGTTTTTT. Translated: CASSYSPTNEKLFF.

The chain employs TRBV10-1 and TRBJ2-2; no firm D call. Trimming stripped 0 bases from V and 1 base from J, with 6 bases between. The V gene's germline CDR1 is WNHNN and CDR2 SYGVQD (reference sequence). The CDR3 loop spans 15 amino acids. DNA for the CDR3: TGCGCCAGCAGTGAGTCCGAGCGGAACACCGGGGAGCTGTTTTTT. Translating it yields CASSESERNTGELFF.

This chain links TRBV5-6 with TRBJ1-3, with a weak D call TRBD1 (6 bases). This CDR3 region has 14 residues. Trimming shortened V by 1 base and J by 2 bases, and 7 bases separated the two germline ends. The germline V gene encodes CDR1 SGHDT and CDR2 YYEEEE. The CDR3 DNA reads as TGTGCCAGCAGCTTGACAGGGCCTGGAAACACCATATATTTT. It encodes CASSLTGPGNTIYF.